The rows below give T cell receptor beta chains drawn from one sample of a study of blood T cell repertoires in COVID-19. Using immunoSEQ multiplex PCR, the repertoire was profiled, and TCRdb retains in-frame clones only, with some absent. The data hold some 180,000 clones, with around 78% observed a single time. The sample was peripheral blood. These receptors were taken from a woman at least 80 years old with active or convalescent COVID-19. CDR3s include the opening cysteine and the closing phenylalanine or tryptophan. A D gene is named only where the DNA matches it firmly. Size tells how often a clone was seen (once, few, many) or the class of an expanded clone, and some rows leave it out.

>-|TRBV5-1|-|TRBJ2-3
CASSTRVVWGTDTQYF
TGCGCCAGCAGCACCAGGGTAGTATGGGGCACAGATACGCAGTATTTT
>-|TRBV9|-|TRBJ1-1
CASSVGVHRGTEAFF
TGTGCCAGCAGCGTAGGGGTCCATCGGGGGACTGAAGCTTTCTTT
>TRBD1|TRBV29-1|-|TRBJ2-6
CSVKWTGGSGANVLTF
TGCAGCGTGAAGTGGACAGGGGGCTCTGGGGCCAACGTCCTGACTTTC
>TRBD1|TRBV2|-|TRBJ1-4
CASRVAFWQGGRKLFF
TGTGCCAGCAGAGTGGCCTTCTGGCAGGGGGGCCGAAAACTGTTTTTT
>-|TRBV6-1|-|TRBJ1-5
CASSETSSNQPQHF
TGTGCCAGCAGTGAAACCAGTAGCAATCAGCCCCAGCATTTT
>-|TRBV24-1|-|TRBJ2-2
CATSVLVRQSTGELFF
TGTGCCACCAGTGTGCTGGTTCGACAGTCCACCGGGGAGCTGTTTTTT
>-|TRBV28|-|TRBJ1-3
CASSFRRAGSHTIYF
TGTGCCAGCAGTTTTAGGAGGGCCGGTAGCCACACCATATATTTT
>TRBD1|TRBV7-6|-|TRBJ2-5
CASSYDRGFLETQYF
TGTGCCAGCAGTTATGACAGGGGGTTTTTAGAGACCCAGTACTTC
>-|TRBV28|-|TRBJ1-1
CASSLRVTEAFF
TGTGCCAGCAGTCTCAGGGTAACTGAAGCTTTCTTT
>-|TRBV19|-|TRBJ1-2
CASTPRGNGYTF
TGTGCCAGCACTCCTAGGGGGAATGGCTACACCTTC
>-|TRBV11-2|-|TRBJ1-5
CASSSNRDHQPQHF
TGTGCCAGCAGCTCTAACAGGGACCATCAGCCCCAGCATTTT
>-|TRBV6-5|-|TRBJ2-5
CASSYSGTGGETQYF
TGTGCCAGCAGTTACTCGGGTACAGGTGGAGAGACCCAGTACTTC
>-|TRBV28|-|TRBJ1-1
CASTNRVDTEAFF
TGTGCCAGCACCAACAGGGTAGACACTGAAGCTTTCTTT
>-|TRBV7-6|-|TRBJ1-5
CASSPEDQGSNQPQHF
TGTGCCAGCAGCCCGGAAGATCAGGGGAGCAATCAGCCCCAGCATTTT
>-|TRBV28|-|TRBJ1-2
CASTLQGTGYTF
TGTGCCAGCACCTTACAGGGAACGGGCTACACCTTC
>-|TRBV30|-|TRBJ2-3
CAWSPTLDTQYF
TGTGCCTGGAGTCCTACCCTAGATACGCAGTATTTT
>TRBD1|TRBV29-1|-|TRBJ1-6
CSVRDRQGSANSPLHF
TGCAGCGTCAGAGACCGACAGGGATCGGCGAATTCACCCCTCCACTTT
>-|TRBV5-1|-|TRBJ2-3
CASSLRGGNSADTQYF
TGCGCCAGCAGCTTGCGGGGCGGGAATTCGGCAGATACGCAGTATTTT
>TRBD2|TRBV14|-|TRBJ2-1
CASSQDLGSGTSEKRGYGEQFF
TGTGCCAGCAGCCAAGACTTGGGATCCGGGACTAGCGAAAAACGCGGCTATGGTGAGCAGTTCTTC
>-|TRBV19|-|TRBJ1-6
CASSTTFSNSPLHF
TGTGCCAGTAGTACTACTTTCTCCAATTCACCCCTCCACTTT
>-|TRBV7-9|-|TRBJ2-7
CASSTDTTYEQYF
TGTGCCAGCAGCACGGACACCACCTACGAGCAGTACTTC
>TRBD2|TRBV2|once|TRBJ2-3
CASRVAGGRADTQYF
TGTGCCAGCAGAGTAGCGGGGGGGCGGGCAGATACGCAGTATTTT
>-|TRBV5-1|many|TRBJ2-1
CASSLGLDNEQFF
TGCGCCAGCAGCTTGGGACTTGACAATGAGCAGTTCTTC
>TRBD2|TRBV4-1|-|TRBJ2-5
CASSQDRTSQETQYF
TGCGCCAGCAGCCAAGACCGGACTAGTCAAGAGACCCAGTACTTC
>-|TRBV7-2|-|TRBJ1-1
CASSFAWGRLLNTEAFF
TGTGCCAGCAGCTTCGCATGGGGCCGTCTTCTGAACACTGAAGCTTTCTTT
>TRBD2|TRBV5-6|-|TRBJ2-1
CASSNPAGDEQFF
TGTGCCAGCAGCAACCCGGCGGGGGATGAGCAGTTCTTC
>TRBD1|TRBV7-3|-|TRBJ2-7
CASSLPDRGSYEQYF
TGTGCCAGCAGCTTACCGGACAGGGGAAGCTACGAGCAGTACTTC
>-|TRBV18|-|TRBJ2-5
CASSPLGQGSGQETQYF
TGTGCCAGCTCACCACTTGGGCAGGGTAGCGGTCAAGAGACCCAGTACTTC
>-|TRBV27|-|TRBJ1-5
CATGHSSNQPQHF
TGTGCCACCGGACATTCGAGCAATCAGCCCCAGCATTTT
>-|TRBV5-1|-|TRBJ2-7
CASNLGSGAEQYF
TGCGCCAGCAATCTGGGATCTGGGGCCGAGCAGTACTTC
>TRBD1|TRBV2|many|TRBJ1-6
CASSRTGVTSPLHF
TGTGCCAGCAGCCGGACAGGGGTGACTTCACCCCTCCACTTT
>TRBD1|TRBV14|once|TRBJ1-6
CASSQRDSYNSPLHF
TGTGCCAGCAGCCAACGGGACAGCTATAATTCACCCCTCCACTTT
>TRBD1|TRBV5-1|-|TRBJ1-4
CASSPGQSATNEKLFF
TGCGCCAGCAGCCCGGGACAGAGTGCAACTAATGAAAAACTGTTTTTT
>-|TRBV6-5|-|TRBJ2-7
CASSYSGGSYEQYF
TGTGCCAGCAGTTACAGTGGCGGTTCCTACGAGCAGTACTTC
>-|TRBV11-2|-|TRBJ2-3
CASSIEGGYTDTQYF
TGTGCCAGCAGTATAGAGGGGGGGTACACAGATACGCAGTATTTT
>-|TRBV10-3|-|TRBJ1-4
CAISGSGQGGEKLFF
TGTGCCATCAGTGGATCAGGTCAGGGAGGTGAAAAACTGTTTTTT
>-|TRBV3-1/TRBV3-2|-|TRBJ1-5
CASSQVSGGHQPQHF
TGTGCCAGCAGCCAAGTATCGGGGGGGCATCAGCCCCAGCATTTT
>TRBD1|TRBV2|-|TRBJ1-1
CASSEADRGDTEAFF
TGTGCCAGCAGTGAAGCAGACAGGGGAGACACTGAAGCTTTCTTT
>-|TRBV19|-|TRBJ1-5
CASTFDRGRQPQHF
TGTGCCAGTACCTTCGATCGTGGGAGGCAGCCCCAGCATTTT
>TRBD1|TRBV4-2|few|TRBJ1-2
CASSQDPTGGAGYGYTF
TGTGCCAGCAGCCAAGACCCGACAGGGGGCGCGGGCTATGGCTACACCTTC
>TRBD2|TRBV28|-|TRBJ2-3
CASSLSVGRQPSGGTDTQYF
TGTGCCAGCAGTTTATCGGTAGGGAGGCAGCCTAGCGGGGGGACAGATACGCAGTATTTT
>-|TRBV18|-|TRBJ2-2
CASSPPDRLTGELFF
TGTGCCAGCTCACCACCTGACAGACTCACCGGGGAGCTGTTTTTT
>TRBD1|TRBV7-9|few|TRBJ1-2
CASSSLALGQGGNYGYTF
TGTGCCAGCAGCTCCCTAGCCCTGGGACAGGGCGGGAACTATGGCTACACCTTC
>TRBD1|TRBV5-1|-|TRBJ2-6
CASSLAGQGASGANVLTF
TGCGCCAGCAGCTTGGCGGGACAGGGGGCATCAGGGGCCAACGTCCTGACTTTC
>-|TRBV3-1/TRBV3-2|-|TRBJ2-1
CASSQAGTPLGEQFF
TGTGCCAGCAGCCAAGCCGGGACTCCCCTGGGGGAGCAGTTCTTC
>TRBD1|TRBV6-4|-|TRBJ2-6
CASSTGGHRSSGANVLTF
TGTGCCAGCAGCACAGGGGGCCACAGGAGCTCTGGGGCCAACGTCCTGACTTTC
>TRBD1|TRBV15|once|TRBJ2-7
CATSRARTGGSYEQYF
TGTGCCACCAGCAGAGCACGGACAGGGGGTTCCTACGAGCAGTACTTC
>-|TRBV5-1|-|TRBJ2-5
CASSSQGPQETQYF
TGCGCCAGCAGCTCTCAGGGGCCCCAAGAGACCCAGTACTTC
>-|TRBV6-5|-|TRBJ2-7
CASSRGYEQYF
TGTGCCAGCAGCCGGGGCTACGAGCAGTACTTC
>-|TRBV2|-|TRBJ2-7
CASSEIGGIYEQYF
TGTGCCAGCAGTGAAATAGGGGGAATTTACGAGCAGTACTTC
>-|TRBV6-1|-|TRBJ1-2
CASSEFVVGGEFVGYTF
TGTGCCAGCAGTGAATTTGTAGTGGGCGGGGAGTTCGTTGGCTACACCTTC
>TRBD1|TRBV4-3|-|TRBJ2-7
CASSQALRQGVSYEQYF
TGCGCCAGCAGCCAAGCTCTCAGACAGGGGGTCTCCTACGAGCAGTACTTC
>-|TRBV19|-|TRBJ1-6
CASTPGDSGSNSPLHF
TGTGCCAGTACGCCGGGGGATTCGGGGTCTAATTCACCCCTCCACTTT